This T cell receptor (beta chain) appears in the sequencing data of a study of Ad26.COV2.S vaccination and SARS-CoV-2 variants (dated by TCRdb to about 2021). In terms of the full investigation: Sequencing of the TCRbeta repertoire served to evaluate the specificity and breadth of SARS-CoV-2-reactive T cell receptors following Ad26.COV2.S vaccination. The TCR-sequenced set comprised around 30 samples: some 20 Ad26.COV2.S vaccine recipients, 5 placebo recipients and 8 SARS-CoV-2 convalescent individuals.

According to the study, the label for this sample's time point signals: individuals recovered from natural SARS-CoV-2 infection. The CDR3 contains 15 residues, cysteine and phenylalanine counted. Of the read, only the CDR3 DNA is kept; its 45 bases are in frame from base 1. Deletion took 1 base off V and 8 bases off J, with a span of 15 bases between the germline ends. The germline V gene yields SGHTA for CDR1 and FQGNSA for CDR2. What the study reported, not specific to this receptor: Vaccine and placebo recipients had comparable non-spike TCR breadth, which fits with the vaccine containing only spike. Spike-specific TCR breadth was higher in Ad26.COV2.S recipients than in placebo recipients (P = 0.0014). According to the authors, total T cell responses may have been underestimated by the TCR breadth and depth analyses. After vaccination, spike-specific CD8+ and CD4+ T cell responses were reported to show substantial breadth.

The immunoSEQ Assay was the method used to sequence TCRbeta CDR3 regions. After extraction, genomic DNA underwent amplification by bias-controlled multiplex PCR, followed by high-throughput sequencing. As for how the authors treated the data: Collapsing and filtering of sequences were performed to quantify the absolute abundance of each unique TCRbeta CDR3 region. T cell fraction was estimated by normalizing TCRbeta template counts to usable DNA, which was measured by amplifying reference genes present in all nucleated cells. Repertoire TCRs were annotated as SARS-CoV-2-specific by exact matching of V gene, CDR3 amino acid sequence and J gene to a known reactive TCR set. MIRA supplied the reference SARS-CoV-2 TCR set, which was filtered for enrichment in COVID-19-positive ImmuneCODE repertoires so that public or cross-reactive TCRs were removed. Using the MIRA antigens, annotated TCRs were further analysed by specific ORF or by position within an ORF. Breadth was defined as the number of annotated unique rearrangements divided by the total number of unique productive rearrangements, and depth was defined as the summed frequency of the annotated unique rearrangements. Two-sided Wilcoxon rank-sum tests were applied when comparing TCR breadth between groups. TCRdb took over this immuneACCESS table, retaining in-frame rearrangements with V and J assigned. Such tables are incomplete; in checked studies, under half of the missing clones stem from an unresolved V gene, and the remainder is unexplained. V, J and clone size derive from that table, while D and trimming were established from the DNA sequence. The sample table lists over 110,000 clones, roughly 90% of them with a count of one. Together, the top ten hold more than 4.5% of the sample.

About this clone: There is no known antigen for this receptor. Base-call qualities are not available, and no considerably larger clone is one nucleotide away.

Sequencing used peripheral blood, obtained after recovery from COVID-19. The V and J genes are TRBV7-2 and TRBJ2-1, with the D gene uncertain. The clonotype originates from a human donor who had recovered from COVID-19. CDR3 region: CASSLGNIRGDEQFF. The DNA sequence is TGTGCCAGCAGCTTAGGAAACATTAGAGGCGATGAGCAGTTCTTC.